This T cell receptor (beta chain) originates from a study of shared clonotypes between healthy human individuals (dated by TCRdb to 2018 to 2021). Turning to the overall study: The cohort included a few men and a couple of women between 18 and 49 years of age. Per donor, three plates each were used for CD4 naive and CD4 memory, two for CD8 naive, and one for CD8 memory. To estimate repertoire size and how much clonotypes are shared between individuals, the study performed deep sequencing of blood TCR repertoires from a few healthy adults. To increase sequencing depth and limit assay-specific biases, TCR repertoire library preparation and sequencing were carried out by different laboratories using diverse techniques. Leukapheresis yielded between about 0.85 and 10 billion PBMCs per donor. What the authors observed across the whole study: The genetic and exposure-history diversity represented was limited by the small number of donors. Naive subsets generally had larger estimated clonotype richness than memory subsets. Pairwise subsampling led to the expectation that sequencing depth would affect the degree of clonotype sharing among donors. Sampling was limited to blood, and TCR repertoires in tissue likely differ from TCR repertoires in blood. When several donors were compared, the shared fraction of clonotypes was about 5.4% for naive CD4, about 4% for naive CD8, 2% to 2.5% for memory CD4, and less than 0.45% for memory CD8. Higher generation probabilities were observed for clonotypes shared by all four sorted-subset donors than for non-shared clonotypes. Rarefaction of sorted-subset datasets indicated incomplete sequencing despite the large sequencing depth.

In the case of this clone: The target of this receptor is not known. Per-base qualities were not stored, and no clone one base away is much larger.

The donors were healthy, HIV-negative adults who had no recently reported acute infections or vaccinations. All donors were Caucasian adults living in Nashville, Tennessee, USA. Magnetic negative selection was used to enrich CD4+ T cells, after which naive cells were positively selected on CD45RA and the negative fraction became the memory subset. Blood was obtained by leukapheresis, after which PBMCs were separated by Ficoll-Histopaque density gradient centrifugation and cryopreserved in liquid nitrogen vapor phase. Analytical flow cytometry was used to check the purity and quantity of every magnetically sorted T cell population. Genomic DNA was isolated from each sorted fraction and quantified by UV absorbance on a Nanodrop 2000c. TCR CDR3 regions were amplified from genomic DNA by multiplex PCR using the deep immunoSEQ assay. For each cell subset, the extracted genomic DNA was distributed evenly across all wells of several immunoSEQ 96-well plates, and each plate served as one replicate. For sorted subsets, roughly 200 ng of genomic DNA, equivalent to around 30,000 T cell genomes, went into each replicate PCR. The purified libraries were quantified using a Qubit 3.0 fluorometer, sized with a Bioanalyzer 2100, and then quantified again using the KAPA Library Quantification kit. Every immunoSEQ 96-well plate was sequenced on a separate single-read 150-cycle Illumina NextSeq 550 flow cell. On the study's bioinformatics: Because the immunoSEQ output held only junctional sequences and lacked quality scores, the filtering could not match the filtering applied to full-length reads. Sequences were annotated with PyIR, a Python wrapper for IgBLAST v1.9, using IMGT germline references to assign V/J genes and CDR3. Reads with weak V/J assignments (E-value above 1e-6), missing CDR3, stop codons, out-of-frame junctions, or ambiguous translated residues were removed. A V3J clonotype was defined by an identical inferred V gene, J gene, and CDR3 amino acid sequence. To compute the percentage overlap between repertoires, the number of shared unique clonotypes was divided by the size of the smaller repertoire. Richness of each repertoire was evaluated using RTK rarefaction, the Chao1 estimator, and Recon v2.1 estimates of unobserved clonotypes. OLGA was used to compute generation probabilities for all TCRbeta clonotypes that the gDNA method yielded from several donors. TCRdb stores this immuneACCESS table with in-frame sequences only. Part of the clones is absent; in the studies checked, under half of the shortfall reflects unresolved V genes, and no reason is known for the rest. The V and J calls and clone size come from that table; D and trimming were worked out from the DNA. This sample has about 2.4 million clones in its table, and 93% of those were observed once. Of the sample, 0.36% falls within the top ten clones.

This sequence originates from a man younger than 30 in good health. Some clones in this sample may be carry-over from other donors' samples. Sample: naive CD4+ T cells from PBMCs. Sample cell subset or site, as interpreted from the label and publication: CD45RA+ positively selected.

The CDR3 protein: CASSVGGRGPYNEQFF. The base sequence is TGTGCCAGCAGCGTAGGGGGTAGGGGACCCTACAATGAGCAGTTCTTC. The chain uses TRBV9 and TRBJ2-1; the D gene is possibly TRBD1 or TRBD2, each agreeing over 5 bases. V gives up 0 bases and J gives up 2 bases, and the segment between their germline ends measures 12 bases. The CDR3 holds 16 amino acids from the cysteine to the phenylalanine. The CDR3 DNA has 48 bases and is translated from base 1. The germline V gene specifies SGDLS as CDR1 and YYNGEE as CDR2.